The source of this TCR beta chain is a study of T-cell reconstitution after alpha-beta-depleted transplantation in children. Germline CDR1 reads DFQATT; CDR2 reads SNEGSKA (reference sequence). V trimming: 3 bases; J trimming: 13 bases; junction bases outside the gene matches: 11. The CDR3 runs to 14 residues. Preparing the TCRbeta library involved the use of unique molecular identifiers. TCRdb analysed the PCR reads with MiXCR anew, one entry per CDR3 protein. The sample yields about 980,000 distinct CDR3 sequences, about 26% seen once. Remarks on this clonotype: Its antigen is unidentified.

Whole-study findings and limits: Reportedly, alpha-beta T cells present about two months post-transplant originated from several hundred expanded clones of graft origin. Among T cells one year after transplant, newly produced cells accounted for most counts and diversity.

This TCR came from a boy less than two years old who had a stem cell transplant for SCID, so the T cells may come from the graft donor. Specimen: PBMCs, mostly from graft donor cells, collected 360 days after TCRalphabeta/CD19-depleted stem cell transplant. J is TRBJ1-6 and V is TRBV20-1, with TRBD1 matching 8 bases. The CDR3 region has the DNA TGCAGTGCTAGGGCCTCAGGGGGCCTGGGGCCCCTCCACTTT. This codes for CSARASGGLGPLHF.